Sequencing of this T cell receptor (beta chain) was carried out in a study of T cell repertoires in cytomegalovirus infection. Whole-study context: A matching HLA type, together with CMV infection, was signaled by public TCR beta signatures.

TCRdb ran MiXCR on the reads and lists one entry per CDR3 protein. In the table there are more than 500,000 distinct CDR3 sequences, approximately 15% of which are singletons. Germline CDR1 SGHVS, CDR2 FQNEAQ. With V trimmed by 2 bases and J by 3 bases, 6 bases remained unmatched. The CDR3 has 16 amino acids. General study findings and limits: Individuals carrying CMV plus the relevant HLA were identified by cumulative frequency of public TCR beta families. Predominance within the ex vivo response was attributable to HLA-C-restricted CMV-specific TCR beta clonotypes.

This clonotype showed up many times. Its antigen is not known. Sequencing input: CD8+ T cells from PBMCs. The chain employs TRBV7-8 and TRBJ2-5, with 10 bases fitting TRBD2. The TCR was taken from a human donor in good health (CMV status not recorded). Some clones in this sample may be carry-over from other donors' samples. CDR3 nucleotides: TGTGCCAGCAGCTTAAGAGCGGGAGGGAAGGAAGAGACCCAGTACTTC. Translating gives CASSLRAGGKEETQYF.